A single sample gave rise to the 25 T cell receptor beta chains below, sequenced in a study of T cells in Graves' hyperthyroidism and ophthalmopathy. It was RNA transcripts that yielded the amplified TCR beta CDR3 regions. An initial round of RT-PCR targeting the TCR CDR3 relied on the HTBI primer set. In TCRdb, the multiplex PCR reads were re-called with MiXCR into one record per CDR3 protein. The sample has 200,000 to 250,000 distinct CDR3 sequences, 17% seen once. Sequencing used blood. The receptors come from a woman between 45 and 60 years old with Graves' hyperthyroidism.

At least ten counts were recorded for this clonotype. The chain has TRBV3-1 and TRBJ2-7; the D is unclear. V was trimmed by 0 bases and J by 6 bases, leaving 9 bases between them. Germline V gene sequence: CDR1 LGHDT, CDR2 YNNKEL (reference sequence). The CDR3 has 13 amino acids. CDR3 amino acids: CASSQEGPLEQYF. CDR3 DNA sequence: TGTGCCAGCAGCCAAGAAGGCCCTCTCGAGCAGTACTTC.

J is TRBJ1-2 and V is TRBV20-1; D possibly corresponds to TRBD1 (5 bases). The ends were cut back, 8 bases at V and 8 bases at J, with 21 bases in the middle. The CDR3 spans 13 residues. Germline loops: CDR1 DFQATT, CDR2 SNEGSKA (reference sequence). CDR3 nucleotide sequence: TGCAGTCCGTGGGGAGGGGAGGATCGCGGCTACACCTTC. Amino acid sequence: CSPWGGEDRGYTF.

This clonotype occurred many times. The chain has TRBV3-1 and TRBJ1-1; D is uncertain. CDR3 size: 13 residues. V was shortened by 6 bases and J by 0 bases, with 8 bases between the two germline ends. Germline assignment: CDR1 LGHDT and CDR2 YNNKEL (reference sequence). The CDR3 here is CASSNKLNTEAFF. The DNA for the CDR3 is TGTGCCAGCAGTAACAAGTTGAACACTGAAGCTTTCTTT.

Remarks on this clonotype: Germline is not matched at one junction end, which may reflect a read error. The chain links TRBV11-2 to TRBJ1-1, with a tentative D call TRBD1 (6 bases). The CDR3 loop spans 16 amino acids. Per the germline V gene, CDR1 is SGHAT and CDR2 is FQNNGV. For the CDR3, the DNA is TGTGTCAGCTACCTAATGGGGGGCTCTATGAACACTGAAGCTTTCTTT. Translated: CVSYLMGGSMNTEAFF.

This clonotype was observed many times. The gene calls are TRBV12-3 or TRBV12-4 and TRBJ2-3, with TRBD2 matching 13 bases. The CDR3 has 16 amino acids. Germline trimming cut 4 bases from V and 7 bases from J; bases unmatched to any gene: 8. CDR3 nucleotide sequence: TGTGCCAGCAGTTCCGGGACTAGCGGGATTTATAATACGCAGTATTTT. Its translation: CASSSGTSGIYNTQYF.

At least ten counts were recorded for this clonotype. This chain connects TRBV7-6 to TRBJ2-7; D is possibly TRBD2 (5 bases). Trimming took off 2 bases at V and 2 bases at J, with 13 bases between the two ends. The CDR3 is 15 residues long. Germline V gives CDR1 SGHVS, CDR2 FNYEAQ. CDR3 loop: CASSLMSSGTYEQYF. DNA for the CDR3: TGTGCCAGCAGCTTAATGTCTTCCGGGACCTACGAGCAGTACTTC.

This chain uses TRBV20-1 with TRBJ2-5, with 8 bases fitting TRBD2. J gave up 2 bases and V 5 bases, and 7 bases lay outside the gene matches. Germline CDR1 DFQATT, CDR2 SNEGSKA (reference sequence). The CDR3 totals 14 residues. In nucleotides, the CDR3 is TGCAGTGCTTACCCTATAGCGGGGCAAGAGACCCAGTACTTC. Protein sequence: CSAYPIAGQETQYF.

This clonotype has ten or more counts. The chain links TRBV18 to TRBJ1-5; D is ambiguous. CDR3 length equals 16 residues. Germline values: CDR1 KGHSH, CDR2 LQKENI. V shed 2 bases and J shed 4 bases, with 15 bases lying between them. Written as DNA, the CDR3 is TGTGCCAGCTCACCAGAGATAGGTAGACCGAATCAGCCCCAGCATTTT. Translation gives CASSPEIGRPNQPQHF.

This clonotype appeared many times. J is TRBJ2-5 and V is TRBV20-1; 8 nucleotides match TRBD1. V lost 3 bases, J lost 2 bases, and 2 bases stayed unmatched. The CDR3 has 13 amino acids. CDR1 is DFQATT, CDR2 SNEGSKA, per germline (reference sequence). The CDR3 DNA reads TGCAGTGCTAGTCGGACAGGGCAAGAGACCCAGTACTTC. The encoded protein is CSASRTGQETQYF.

This clonotype occurred a few times. The DNA for the CDR3 is TGTGCCATCAGGGGGACAGGGGCCTACGAGCAGTACTTC. Translated, it gives CAIRGTGAYEQYF. The V and J genes are TRBV10-3 and TRBJ2-7; 10 bases map to TRBD1. This CDR3 contains 13 residues. The V gene end was trimmed by 6 bases and the J gene end by 2 bases; junction bases not matched to a gene: 1. Germline CDR1 and CDR2: ENHRY and SYGVKD.

The CDR3 loop is CASRNTGGGGDEQYF. CDR3 in DNA: TGTGCCAGCAGAAACACAGGGGGTGGAGGGGACGAGCAGTACTTC. The chain has TRBV6-1 and TRBJ2-7; 8 bases are shared with TRBD1. The V gene's germline CDR1 is MNHNS and CDR2 SASEGT. The CDR3 is 15 amino acids. The trim removed 6 bases at V and 5 bases at J, leaving 12 bases unmatched.

This clonotype has at least ten counts. This sequence joins TRBV29-1 and TRBJ1-2; TRBD1 might be the D (5 bases). The CDR3 totals 13 residues. Germline assignment: CDR1 SQVTM and CDR2 ANQGSEA. The V gene lost 6 bases and the J gene lost 6 bases, with 17 bases spanning the gap. CDR3 amino acids: CSVAGMGRDGYTF. DNA for the CDR3: TGCAGCGTCGCGGGGATGGGGCGGGATGGCTACACCTTC. Full variable domain (remainder filled in from reference TRBV29-1 and TRBJ1-2): SAVISQKPSRDICQRGTSLTIQCQVDSQVTMMFWYRQQPGQSLTLIATANQGSEATYESGFVIDKFPISRPNLTFSTLTVSNMSPEDSSIYLCSVAGMGRDGYTFGSGTRLTVV.

V usage is TRBV6-2 or TRBV6-3 and J usage is TRBJ2-7; the D is unclear. CDR3 length: 12 amino acids. The germline gives CDR1 MNHEY, CDR2 SVGEGT. Trimming took off 3 bases at V and 4 bases at J, with 7 bases between the two ends. CDR3 sequence (DNA): TGTGCCAGCAGTTATGGAAGATACGAGCAGTACTTC. It is translated as CASSYGRYEQYF.

The V call is TRBV5-1, the J call TRBJ1-5; D may be TRBD1 (6 bases). Germline V gene lookup returns CDR1 SGHRS and CDR2 YFSETQ. V lost 0 bases and J 1 base, leaving 14 bases between the germline ends. The CDR3 runs to 17 residues. The CDR3, as DNA: TGCGCCAGCAGCTTGGGTGCAGGGGAAACAAGCAATCAGCCCCAGCATTTT. Its protein product is CASSLGAGETSNQPQHF.

A note on this clonotype: Given the absence of the conserved phenylalanine or tryptophan at the CDR3 end, a read error is likely. CDR3 DNA: TGCAGTGCTAGGACTAGCGGGAGGGGAGAGACCCAGTACCTC. It specifies CSARTSGRGETQYL. The chain employs TRBV20-1 and TRBJ2-5, with 14 bases lining up with TRBD2. This CDR3 spans 14 amino acids. Germline lookup yields CDR1 DFQATT and CDR2 SNEGSKA (reference sequence). With 3 bases clipped from V and 4 bases from J, the junction kept 1 base outside the gene matches.

The rearrangement uses TRBV15 and TRBJ2-1, with D hard to call. V lost 0 bases, J lost 8 bases, and 11 bases lay in between. Germline values: CDR1 LNHNV, CDR2 YYDKDF (reference sequence). The CDR3 length is 14 residues. CDR3 coding DNA: TGTGCCACCAGCAGAGACCAGGATCGCCATGAGCAGTTCTTC. It encodes CATSRDQDRHEQFF.

A few counts support this clonotype. The rearrangement uses TRBV9 and TRBJ1-2; the match to TRBD1 covers 11 bases. Germline V gene data show CDR1 as SGDLS and CDR2 as YYNGEE. The length of the CDR3 is 18 residues. The V and J ends lost 4 bases and 4 bases, in that order; junction bases with no gene match: 15. CDR3 sequence reads: CASSTPRTGGDVAYGYTF. DNA of the CDR3: TGTGCCAGCAGCACACCCCGGACAGGGGGCGACGTCGCCTATGGCTACACCTTC.

This clonotype was seen repeatedly, ten times or more. The CDR3 coding sequence is TGTGCCAGCTCACCAGATTCCCCCCTGGGCGAGCAGTACTTC. Encoded protein: CASSPDSPLGEQYF. The V gene is TRBV18, the J gene TRBJ2-7, with D unclear. V dropped 2 bases and J dropped 6 bases, with 14 bases sitting between them. Germline lookup yields CDR1 KGHSH and CDR2 LQKENI. The CDR3 runs to 14 residues.

This clonotype was seen at least ten times. The genes are TRBV2 and TRBJ2-5; 12 bases agree with TRBD1. The CDR3 is 16 amino acids. Germline trimming cut 4 bases from V and 1 base from J; bases unmatched to any gene: 4. Germline loops: CDR1 SNHLY, CDR2 FYNNEI. The CDR3: CASSGGTGGGQETQYF. The CDR3 region has the DNA TGTGCCAGCAGTGGAGGGACAGGGGGCGGCCAAGAGACCCAGTACTTC.

This clonotype was counted many times. The CDR3 here is CASSSTGGIGGAGYEQYF. The DNA of the CDR3 is TGTGCCAGCAGTTCTACGGGGGGCATCGGGGGGGCCGGCTACGAGCAGTACTTC. The J gene is TRBJ2-7, the V gene TRBV28; 8 bases are shared with TRBD2. CDR1 is MDHEN, CDR2 SYDVKM, per germline. The CDR3 sequence is 18 residues long. The V segment lost 4 bases and the J segment 3 bases; nucleotides outside the gene matches: 17.

This clonotype was seen ten or more times. This chain connects TRBV13 to TRBJ2-3, with 8 bases aligning to TRBD2. CDR3 size: 18 residues. Germline V gene sequence: CDR1 PRHDT, CDR2 FYEKMQ (reference sequence). J gave up 1 base and V 4 bases, and 13 bases lay outside the gene matches. The CDR3 is CASSYTRVPAGGTDTQYF. The CDR3 nucleotides read TGTGCCAGCAGCTATACCAGGGTCCCAGCGGGAGGCACAGATACGCAGTATTTT.

This clonotype was found many times. The chain employs TRBV3-1 and TRBJ2-5; 12 bases fit TRBD2. CDR1 is LGHDT, CDR2 YNNKEL, per germline (reference sequence). Trimming took 3 bases from V and 2 from J; bases not matched to a gene: 7. This CDR3 is built from 17 residues. CDR3 DNA: TGTGCCAGCAGCCAGACCTGGACTAGCGGGACTCAAGAGACCCAGTACTTC. Translation gives CASSQTWTSGTQETQYF.

This clonotype was observed at least ten times. The J gene is TRBJ2-7, the V gene TRBV2; the D is unclear. V lost 8 bases to trimming and J lost 1 base, with 9 bases between them. CDR3 length: 12 residues. In germline, CDR1 is SNHLY, CDR2 FYNNEI. The CDR3 loop is CASGGRSYEQYF. For the CDR3, the DNA is TGTGCCAGCGGTGGCAGGTCCTACGAGCAGTACTTC.

This chain links TRBV6-2 or TRBV6-3 with TRBJ2-7; D is unclear. The CDR3 length is 12 residues. V was clipped by 2 bases and J by 0 bases, with 2 bases between them. Germline V gene sequence: CDR1 MNHEY, CDR2 SVGEGT. This CDR3 reads CASSYASYEQYF. The CDR3 coding sequence is TGTGCCAGCAGTTACGCCTCCTACGAGCAGTACTTC.

Points on this clonotype: A much larger clone differs from this one at a single base, so this may be a read error. The CDR3 sequence: CGASVPGWNYGYTF. The CDR3 bases are TGCGGTGCTAGCGTCCCGGGATGGAACTATGGCTACACCTTC. The chain has TRBV20-1 and TRBJ1-2; D not certain. The CDR3 sequence is 14 residues long. From germline, CDR1 is DFQATT and CDR2 SNEGSKA (reference sequence).